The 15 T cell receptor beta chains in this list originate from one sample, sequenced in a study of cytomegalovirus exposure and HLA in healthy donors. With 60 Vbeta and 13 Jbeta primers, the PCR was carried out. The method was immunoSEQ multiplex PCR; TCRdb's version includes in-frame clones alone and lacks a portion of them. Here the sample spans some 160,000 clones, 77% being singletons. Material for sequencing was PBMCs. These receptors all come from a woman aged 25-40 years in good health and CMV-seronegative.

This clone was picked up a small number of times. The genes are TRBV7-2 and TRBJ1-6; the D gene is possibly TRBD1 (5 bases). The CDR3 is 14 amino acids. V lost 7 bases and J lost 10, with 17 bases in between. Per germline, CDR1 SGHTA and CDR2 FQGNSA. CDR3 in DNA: TGTGCCAGCACCGAAAGCGGGACGAGGTCACCCCTCCACTTT. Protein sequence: CASTESGTRSPLHF.

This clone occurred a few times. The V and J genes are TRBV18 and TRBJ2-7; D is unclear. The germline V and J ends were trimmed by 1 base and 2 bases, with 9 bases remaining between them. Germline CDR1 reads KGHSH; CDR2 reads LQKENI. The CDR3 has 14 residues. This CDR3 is CASSPHPGPYEQYF. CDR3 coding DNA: TGTGCCAGCTCACCACACCCGGGTCCCTACGAGCAGTACTTC.

This chain's CDR3 is CASSQLGSEQYF. CDR3 coding DNA: TGTGCCAGCAGCCAACTGGGGAGCGAGCAGTACTTC. This rearrangement joins TRBV11-2 to TRBJ2-7, with D tentatively TRBD2 (5 bases). This CDR3 has 12 residues. CDR1 and CDR2 from the germline V gene are SGHAT and FQNNGV. Trimming removed 5 bases at V and 6 bases at J, with 11 bases between.

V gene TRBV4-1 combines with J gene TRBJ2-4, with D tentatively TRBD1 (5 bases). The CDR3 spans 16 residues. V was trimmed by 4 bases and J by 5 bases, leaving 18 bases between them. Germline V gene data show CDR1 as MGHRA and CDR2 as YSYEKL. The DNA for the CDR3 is TGCGCCAGCAGCCCGCAAAGGGGCGCTGGGCAAAACATTCAGTACTTC. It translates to CASSPQRGAGQNIQYF.

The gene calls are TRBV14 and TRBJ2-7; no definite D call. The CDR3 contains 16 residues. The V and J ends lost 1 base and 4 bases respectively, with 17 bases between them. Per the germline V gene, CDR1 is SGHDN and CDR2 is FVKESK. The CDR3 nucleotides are TGTGCCAGCAGCCAAGTTATTGCGCAGGTCCCTTACGAGCAGTACTTC. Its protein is CASSQVIAQVPYEQYF. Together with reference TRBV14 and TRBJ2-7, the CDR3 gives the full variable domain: EAGVTQFPSHSVIEKGQTVTLRCDPISGHDNLYWYRRVMGKEIKFLLHFVKESKQDESGMPNNRFLAERTGGTYSTLKVQPAELEDSGVYFCASSQVIAQVPYEQYFGPGTRLTVT.

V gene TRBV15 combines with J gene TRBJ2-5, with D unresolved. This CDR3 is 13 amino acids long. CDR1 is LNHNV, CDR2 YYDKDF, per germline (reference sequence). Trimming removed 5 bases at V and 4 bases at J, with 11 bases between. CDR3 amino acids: CATSVPRGETQYF. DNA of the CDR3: TGTGCCACCAGCGTTCCTAGAGGAGAGACCCAGTACTTC.

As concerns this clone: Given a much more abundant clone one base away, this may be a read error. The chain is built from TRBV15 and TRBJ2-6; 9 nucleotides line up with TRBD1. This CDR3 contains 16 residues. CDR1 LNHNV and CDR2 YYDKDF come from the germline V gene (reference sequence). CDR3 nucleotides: TGTACCACCAGCAGAGACAGGGGGACTGGGGCCAACGTCCTGACTTTC. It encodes CTTSRDRGTGANVLTF.

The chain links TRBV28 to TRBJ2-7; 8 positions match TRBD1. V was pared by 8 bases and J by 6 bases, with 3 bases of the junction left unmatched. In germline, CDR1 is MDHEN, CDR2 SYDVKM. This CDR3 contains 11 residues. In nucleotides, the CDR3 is TGTGCCAGCCGACAGGGGCTCGAGCAGTACTTC. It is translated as CASRQGLEQYF.

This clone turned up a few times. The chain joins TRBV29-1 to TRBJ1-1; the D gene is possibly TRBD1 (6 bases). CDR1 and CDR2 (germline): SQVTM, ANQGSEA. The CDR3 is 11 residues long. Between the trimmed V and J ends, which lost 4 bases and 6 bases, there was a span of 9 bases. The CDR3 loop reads CSVGKGAEAFF. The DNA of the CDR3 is TGCAGCGTTGGTAAGGGGGCTGAAGCTTTCTTT.

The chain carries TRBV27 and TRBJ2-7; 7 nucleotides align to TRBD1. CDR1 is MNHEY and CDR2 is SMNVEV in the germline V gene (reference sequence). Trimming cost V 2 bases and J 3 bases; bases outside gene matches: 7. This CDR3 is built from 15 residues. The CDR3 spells CASSLPAAGGYEQYF. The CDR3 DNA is TGTGCCAGCAGTTTACCCGCGGCAGGGGGCTACGAGCAGTACTTC.

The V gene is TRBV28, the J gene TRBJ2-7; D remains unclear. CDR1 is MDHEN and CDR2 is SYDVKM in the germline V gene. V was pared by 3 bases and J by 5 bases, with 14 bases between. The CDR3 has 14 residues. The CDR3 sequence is CASSFGPRGDEQYF. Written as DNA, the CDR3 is TGTGCCAGCAGTTTTGGCCCGCGAGGTGACGAGCAGTACTTC.

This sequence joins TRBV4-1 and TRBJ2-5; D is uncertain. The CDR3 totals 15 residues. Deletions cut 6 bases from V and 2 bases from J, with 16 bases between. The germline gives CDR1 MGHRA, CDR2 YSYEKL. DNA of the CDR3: TGCGCCAGCAGACTACAACGTTCGCGTCAAGAGACCCAGTACTTC. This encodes CASRLQRSRQETQYF.

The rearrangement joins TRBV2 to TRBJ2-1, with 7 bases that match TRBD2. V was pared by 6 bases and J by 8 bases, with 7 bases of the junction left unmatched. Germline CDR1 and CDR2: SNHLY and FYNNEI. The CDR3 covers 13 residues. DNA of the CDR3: TGTGCCAGCAGGGGGGGGGTTGTGGATGAGCAGTTCTTC. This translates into CASRGGVVDEQFF.

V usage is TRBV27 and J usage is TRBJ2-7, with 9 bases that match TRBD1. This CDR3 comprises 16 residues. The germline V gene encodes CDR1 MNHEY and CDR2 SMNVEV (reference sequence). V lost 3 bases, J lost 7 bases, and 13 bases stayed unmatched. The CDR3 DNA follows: TGTGCCAGCAGTTTCGGTGCGGGACAGGGTCGTGTGGAGCAGTACTTC. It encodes CASSFGAGQGRVEQYF.

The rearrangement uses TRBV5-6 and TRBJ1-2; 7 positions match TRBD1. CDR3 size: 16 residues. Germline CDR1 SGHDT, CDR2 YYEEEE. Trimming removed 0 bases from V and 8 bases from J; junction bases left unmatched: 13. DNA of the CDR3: TGTGCCAGCAGCTTGGGTTGGGACAGTGATTATAGAGGCTACACCTTC. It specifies CASSLGWDSDYRGYTF.